This TCR beta chain stems from a study of blood T cell repertoires in COVID-19 (TCRdb year 2020). With regard to the full study: Collaborator samples came from the United States, Italy and Spain and covered acute and convalescent phases of COVID-19. Deeply sampled blood TCRbeta repertoires from subjects exposed to, actively infected with, or recovered from COVID-19 were included in the dataset. The material from the prospective study consisted of cDNA or gDNA derived from T cells, B-cell-depleted T cells, or PBMCs. The repertoires were released in a freely available public database intended as a resource for research on the immune response to SARS-CoV-2. Sample metadata almost always included a de-identified subject ID, COVID-19 status, age in years and sex. Where available, HLA class I and class II types were taken from metadata supplied by the sample provider and were not determined by assay-based typing. Samples came from the ongoing ImmuneRACE study (first 160 participants) plus 1,254 subjects from 6 global collaborators. Overall study results and their limits: The quantity of clinical and demographic metadata differed by source and by participant and was supplied without curation.

In its sample, this clone was seen many times. Its target antigen remains unknown. No much larger clonotype is one base removed from it; base qualities were not supplied. Measured from the cysteine to the phenylalanine, the CDR3 is 14 residues long. The only DNA kept is the CDR3, 42 bases in frame from the first base. Deletion took 0 bases off V and 2 bases off J, with a span of 9 bases between the germline ends. The immunoSEQ Assay, a bias-controlled multiplex PCR, was used to amplify TCRbeta CDR3 regions from genomic DNA. On the study's bioinformatics: The number of nucleated cells in each sample was estimated by amplification of reference gene primers within the assay. To quantify the absolute abundance of each unique TCRbeta CDR3 rearrangement, sequence reads were collapsed and filtered. Productive Simpson clonality was computed per sample as the square root of Simpson's diversity index over productive rearrangements. In its TCRdb copy, this immuneACCESS table keeps in-frame sequences only and misses some clones. Where compared with another copy, unresolved V genes explain less than half of these, and the others have no known cause. That table furnishes V, J and clone size, whereas the DNA furnished D and trimming. For this sample there are some 220,000 clones; 80% appear just once. Together, the top ten hold approximately 7.2% of the sample.

Whole blood was collected in K2EDTA tubes by collaborating institutions according to the institutions' own protocols. Collaborator samples were shipped for TCRbeta analysis as frozen whole blood, isolated PBMCs, or DNA extracted from either sample type. The chain was built from TRBV5-3 and TRBJ2-7, with the D gene not clear enough to name. TRBV5-3 carries the ORF label, with uncertain function. Material for sequencing was peripheral blood. This sequence originates from a woman in her 70s with acute or convalescent COVID-19. The CDR3 amino acid sequence is: CARSLAGDAYEQYF. The sequenced DNA is TGTGCCAGAAGCTTGGCCGGAGACGCCTACGAGCAGTACTTC.